A selection of T cell receptor beta chains follows, all from one sample in a study of blood T cell repertoires in COVID-19. Generated by immunoSEQ multiplex PCR, the TCRdb table keeps only in-frame clones and is missing some. The sample shows fewer than 400,000 clones, around 86% of them seen only once. Sequenced material: PBMCs or T cells enriched from blood (not recorded which). Every receptor here comes from a young man who had recovered from COVID-19. The CDR3 runs from the conserved cysteine through the conserved F or W. The D gene is left open where the match is weak. Part of the rows lack a size; the others show once, few, many or a class for expanded clones.

size,J,V,D,CDR3,DNA
NA,TRBJ2-3,TRBV15,NA,CATSRSRDTRSGSTDTQYF,TGTGCCACCAGCAGAAGCCGGGACACACGAAGCGGTAGCACAGATACGCAGTATTTT
NA,TRBJ2-2,TRBV5-1,TRBD1,CASRGRGISNTGELFF,TGCGCCAGCAGAGGCAGGGGGATTTCGAACACCGGGGAGCTGTTTTTT
NA,TRBJ2-5,TRBV6-4,NA,CASSDSGASETQYF,TGTGCCAGCAGTGATTCTGGGGCCTCAGAGACCCAGTACTTC
NA,TRBJ1-3,TRBV5-4,TRBD1,CASSGDRASGNTIYF,TGTGCCAGCAGCGGGGACAGGGCCTCTGGAAACACCATATATTTT
NA,TRBJ1-1,TRBV29-1,TRBD1,CSVDRTGGTEAFF,TGCAGCGTGGACCGGACAGGGGGAACTGAAGCTTTCTTT
NA,TRBJ2-5,TRBV7-9,TRBD1,CASSLRGDRGQETQYF,TGTGCCAGCAGCTTAAGGGGGGACAGGGGGCAAGAGACCCAGTACTTC
NA,TRBJ2-2,TRBV9,NA,CASSVDPGNTGELFF,TGTGCCAGCAGCGTAGACCCAGGGAACACCGGGGAGCTGTTTTTT
NA,TRBJ1-2,TRBV6-5,TRBD1,CASSSPGQGDLGYTF,TGTGCCAGCAGTTCCCCGGGACAGGGCGATTTAGGCTACACCTTC
once,TRBJ1-3,TRBV20-1,NA,CSASLGAGNTIYF,TGCAGTGCTAGTTTGGGGGCAGGAAACACCATATATTTT
few,TRBJ2-2,TRBV9,NA,CASSLNTGELFF,TGTGCCAGCAGCCTAAACACCGGGGAGCTGTTTTTT
few,TRBJ1-3,TRBV25-1,NA,CASSERFRGGSTIYF,TGTGCCAGCAGTGAACGTTTCAGGGGAGGGAGCACCATATATTTT
NA,TRBJ2-7,TRBV3-1/TRBV3-2,TRBD1,CASSHLMGTGWAYEQYF,TGTGCCAGCAGCCACCTGATGGGGACAGGGTGGGCGTACGAGCAGTACTTC
NA,TRBJ2-7,TRBV5-1,NA,CASSLARSYEQYF,TGCGCCAGCAGCTTGGCCCGTTCCTACGAGCAGTACTTC
once,TRBJ1-5,TRBV9,TRBD1,CASSGTGYQPQHF,TGTGCCAGCAGCGGGACAGGTTATCAGCCCCAGCATTTT
NA,TRBJ2-7,TRBV12-3/TRBV12-4,TRBD2,CASRLAGGDEQYF,TGTGCCAGCAGGTTAGCGGGAGGGGACGAGCAGTACTTC
once,TRBJ2-1,TRBV7-7,NA,CASSLDLSSYNEQFF,TGTGCTAGCAGCTTAGATCTGAGCTCCTACAATGAGCAGTTCTTC